This T cell receptor (beta chain) was observed in a study of shared clonotypes between healthy human individuals. Libraries were prepared by immunoSEQ multiplex PCR; TCRdb keeps only in-frame clonotypes and omits some of them. The table lists roughly 500,000 clones, 76% of them singletons. This CDR3 spans 14 amino acids. The germline V and J ends were trimmed by 10 bases and 0 bases, with 13 bases remaining between them. Germline V gene lookup returns CDR1 MNHEY and CDR2 SVGAGI. The chain has TRBV6-5 and TRBJ2-1; D remains ambiguous. This clonotype was sampled from a woman aged 40 to 49 in good health. Some clones in this sample may be carry-over from other donors' samples. The sample taken for sequencing was PBMCs. The CDR3 DNA follows: TGTGCCACCCGTTTGCGGAGCTCCTACAATGAGCAGTTCTTC. This translates into CATRLRSSYNEQFF.